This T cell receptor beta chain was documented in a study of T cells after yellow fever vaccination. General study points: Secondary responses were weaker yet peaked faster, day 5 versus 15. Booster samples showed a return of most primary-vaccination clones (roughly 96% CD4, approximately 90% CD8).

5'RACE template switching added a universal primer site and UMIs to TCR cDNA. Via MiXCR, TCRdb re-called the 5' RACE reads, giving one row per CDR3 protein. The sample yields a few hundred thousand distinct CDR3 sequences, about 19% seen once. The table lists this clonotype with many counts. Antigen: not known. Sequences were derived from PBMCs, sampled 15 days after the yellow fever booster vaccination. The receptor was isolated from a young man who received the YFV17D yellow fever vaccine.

Here the CDR3 DNA reads TGTGCCAGCAGTTTGATCCCCGACGCTAATTCACCCCTCCACTTT. It specifies CASSLIPDANSPLHF. The chain carries TRBV12-3 or TRBV12-4 and TRBJ1-6; D is unclear. Between the trimmed V and J ends, which lost 3 bases and 6 bases, there was a span of 12 bases. This CDR3 has 15 residues.